The following is a T cell receptor beta chain sequence with its context. The sample is drawn from a study of OX40 agonist ivuxolimab in advanced cancers. Turning to the study itself: An agonistic anti-OX40 (CD134) antibody, ivuxolimab, was used to treat the patients. Eligibility admitted prior anti-PD-1, anti-PD-L1 or anti-CTLA-4 therapy; around 42% had some.

Only in-frame clones appear in the TCRdb table, and some are missing; sequencing was by immunoSEQ multiplex PCR. Of 30,000 to 45,000 clones listed, 81% are singletons. Germline lookup yields CDR1 SNHLY and CDR2 FYNNEI. J was trimmed by 3 bases and V by 0 bases; bases with no gene match: 5. There are 17 residues in the CDR3. The sequencing here drew on CD4+ or CD8+ T cells sorted from blood, taken in a trial of the OX40 agonist ivuxolimab. This rearrangement joins TRBV2 to TRBJ1-2; TRBD1 agrees at 12 bases. The sequence derives from an adult with an advanced solid tumor such as melanoma, head and neck, liver or kidney cancer. Here the CDR3 DNA reads TGTGCCAGCAGTGAAGCGGGGGACAGGGGGCTCGACTATGGCTACACCTTC. This translates into CASSEAGDRGLDYGYTF.